This T cell receptor (beta chain) was captured in a study of chemoradiotherapy in HPV16-positive cancers. For this clone: Its cognate antigen is unknown.

Sequenced by immunoSEQ multiplex PCR; TCRdb stores in-frame clones only, minus some. Found here are some 1,300 clones, approximately 85% of them singletons; the top ten hold approximately 5%. CDR1 is SNHLY, CDR2 FYNNEI, per germline. The CDR3 sequence is 17 residues long. With V trimmed by 3 bases and J by 0 bases, 4 bases remained unmatched. Study-wide results and limits: HPV-specific T cells were functionally defined from only two HPV16-positive patients. In HPV16-positive patients, HPV-responsive T-cell expansion tracked better recurrence-free survival.

The genes are TRBV2 and TRBJ2-6; TRBD2 aligns across 8 bases. Here the sequenced sample was tumor tissue, taken from a patient who underwent chemoradiotherapy. The receptor was isolated from a human donor with HPV-associated anogenital cancer. CDR3 region: CASSDLAGGSGANVLTF. CDR3 in DNA: TGTGCCAGCAGTGACCTAGCGGGTGGCTCTGGGGCCAACGTCCTGACTTTC.